What follows describes a single T cell receptor beta chain. Its cognate antigen is unknown. CDR1 and CDR2 (germline): LGHNA, YNFKEQ. The length of the CDR3 is 13 residues. Trimming removed 1 base at V and 10 bases at J, with 11 bases between. The data stem from a study of regulatory and conventional T cells in RAG deficiency. Study conclusions and caveats: Shannon entropy was markedly lower and Simpson indices higher in RAG-deficient patients than control T-cell subsets. These Omenn syndrome Treg sorts may hold peripherally activated cells instead. Shorter CDR3s in all patient subsets; >75% Treg-Tconv overlap in Omenn.

Some clones are missing from TCRdb's copy, which holds only in-frame ones; the method was immunoSEQ multiplex PCR. The sample lists 8,700 or so clones; around 81% were seen once. The same data also went into a second study, on regulatory T cells. That publication notes: Amplification used 52 TRBV primers and 13 TRBJ primers.

The V gene is TRBV4-2, the J gene TRBJ2-1, with a possible D match to TRBD2 (5 bases). This receptor was obtained from a human donor in good health. Sequencing was done on a sample of CD8+ T cells sorted from blood. The CDR3 sequence: CASSQVPEREQFF. CDR3 nucleotides: TGTGCCAGCAGCCAAGTCCCTGAGCGGGAGCAGTTCTTC.